The clone carrying this T cell receptor (beta chain) showed up just once. These data belong to a study of shared T cell receptors in the human thymus. Repertoires were generated with immunoSEQ multiplex PCR, while TCRdb's copy carries only in-frame clones and drops some. There are hundreds of thousands of clones in the sample; approximately 83% occur only once, and around 0.0099% lies in the top ten. Between the trimmed V and J ends, which lost 0 bases and 0 bases, there was a span of 9 bases. CDR1 and CDR2 from the germline V gene are GTSNPN and SVGIG (reference sequence). This CDR3 spans 14 amino acids. This sample also belongs to another study, concerning human thymus T cells. From that second work: Related work found strong thymic repertoire overlap between unrelated individuals.

The chain employs TRBV30 and TRBJ2-7; unclear D gene. This clonotype originated in a girl in the first two years of life with a congenital heart defect. What was sequenced was thymocytes. CDR3 DNA: TGTGCCTGGAGTGTACGCAAGAGCTCCTACGAGCAGTACTTC. This encodes CAWSVRKSSYEQYF.